Listed here are 25 T cell receptor beta chains from one sample, sequenced in a study of blood T cell repertoires in COVID-19. Assay: immunoSEQ multiplex PCR; the TCRdb copy retains only in-frame clones and omits some. This table has more than 300,000 clones, 87% appearing once. The sequenced material came from PBMCs or T cells enriched from blood (not recorded which). The receptors stem from a woman in her 30s who had recovered from COVID-19.

This chain joins TRBV27 and TRBJ2-7; 9 nucleotides agree with TRBD1. This CDR3 region has 14 residues. V was pared by 7 bases and J by 4 bases, with 8 bases of the junction left unmatched. Germline V gene lookup returns CDR1 MNHEY and CDR2 SMNVEV (reference sequence). CDR3: CASTPQGARYEQYF. As DNA, the CDR3 is TGTGCCAGCACCCCACAGGGGGCGCGGTACGAGCAGTACTTC.

The J gene is TRBJ1-3, the V gene TRBV4-1, with D uncertain. The germline V and J ends were trimmed by 0 bases and 3 bases, with 12 bases remaining between them. This CDR3 spans 16 amino acids. The V gene's germline CDR1 is MGHRA and CDR2 YSYEKL. CDR3 sequence reads: CASSQDGAVRGNTIYF. As DNA, the CDR3 is TGCGCCAGCAGCCAAGATGGTGCGGTCCGTGGAAACACCATATATTTT.

The rearrangement links TRBV5-8 to TRBJ2-6; D perhaps matches TRBD1 (5 bases). Germline V lookup: CDR1 SGHTS, CDR2 YDEGEE. The CDR3 covers 17 residues. The V and J ends lost 4 bases and 1 base respectively, with 15 bases between them. In DNA form, the CDR3 reads TGTGCCAGCAGCCCAAGGAACAGGCTATCTGGGGCCAACGTCCTGACTTTC. It specifies CASSPRNRLSGANVLTF.

The rearrangement links TRBV4-2 to TRBJ1-5, with 8 bases matching TRBD1. With V trimmed by 3 bases and J by 5 bases, 6 bases remained unmatched. CDR3 length equals 15 residues. The germline CDR1 and CDR2 sequences are LGHNA and YNFKEQ. CDR3 in amino acids: CASSHLPGQDQPQHF. CDR3 bases: TGTGCCAGCAGCCATCTCCCGGGACAGGATCAGCCCCAGCATTTT.

The V gene is TRBV2, the J gene TRBJ1-2; perhaps TRBD1 as D (5 bases). The germline V gene encodes CDR1 SNHLY and CDR2 FYNNEI. V shed 3 bases and J shed 8 bases, with 13 bases lying between them. The CDR3 is made up of 13 amino acids. CDR3 residues: CASSERGGRGYTF. CDR3 DNA: TGTGCCAGCAGTGAGCGGGGGGGAAGAGGCTACACCTTC.

The chain combines TRBV6-5 with TRBJ2-1; 13 positions match TRBD2. J lost 12 bases, V lost 0 bases, and 5 bases had no gene match. This CDR3 comprises 15 residues. Germline assignment: CDR1 MNHEY and CDR2 SVGAGI. The CDR3, as DNA: TGTGCCAGCAGTTACTCGGGACTAGCGGGGACGGTGCAGTTCTTC. The encoded protein is CASSYSGLAGTVQFF.

The chain has TRBV6-6 and TRBJ1-1; D is unclear. In germline, CDR1 is MNHNY, CDR2 SVGAGI (reference sequence). The CDR3 length is 16 residues. Trimming took 6 bases from V and 2 from J, leaving 19 bases between them. CDR3 nucleotide sequence: TGTGCCAGCAGCCCCACTCCGGGGTGGGGAAACACTGAAGCTTTCTTT. The encoded protein is CASSPTPGWGNTEAFF.

CDR3 sequence reads: CASSQVGTGGNEKLFF. CDR3 nucleotides: TGCGCCAGCAGCCAAGTAGGAACAGGGGGTAATGAAAAACTGTTTTTT. The rearrangement uses TRBV4-1 and TRBJ1-4, with TRBD1 matching over 8 bases. The trim removed 1 base at V and 4 bases at J, leaving 5 bases unmatched. CDR1 and CDR2 (germline): MGHRA, YSYEKL. This CDR3 has 16 amino acids.

The chain employs TRBV3-1 (or the pseudogene TRBV3-2) and TRBJ1-2; 8 nucleotides align to TRBD1. V lost 4 bases, J lost 8 bases, and 3 bases stayed unmatched. The CDR3 covers 12 residues. Germline-derived CDR1 and CDR2 are LGHDT and YNNKEL (reference sequence). The CDR3 nucleotides read TGTGCCAGCAGCCTGGACAGGGAGGGCTACACCTTC. Amino acid sequence: CASSLDREGYTF.

This sequence joins TRBV5-4 and TRBJ1-2; unclear D gene. Germline V CDR1 and CDR2: SGHNT, YYREEE (reference sequence). The CDR3 is made up of 12 amino acids. Trimming took 2 bases from V and 8 from J, leaving 10 bases between them. The chain's CDR3 is CASSFPAGGYTF. The CDR3 DNA sequence: TGTGCCAGCAGCTTTCCCGCGGGAGGCTACACCTTC. Looking up the rest from reference TRBV5-4 and TRBJ1-2 gives the full variable domain: ETGVTQSPTHLIKTRGQQVTLRCSSQSGHNTVSWYQQALGQGPQFIFQYYREEENGRGNFPPRFSGLQFPNYSSELNVNALELDDSALYLCASSFPAGGYTFGSGTRLTVV.

This clone was detected a few times. The chain links TRBV18 to TRBJ1-4, with 8 bases lining up with TRBD1. The CDR3 extends over 14 amino acids. CDR1 KGHSH and CDR2 LQKENI come from the germline V gene. Trimming removed 4 bases from V and 4 bases from J; junction bases left unmatched: 2. CDR3 coding DNA: TGTGCCAGCTCACGACAGGGGAGTAATGAAAAACTGTTTTTT. Residues: CASSRQGSNEKLFF.

The chain couples TRBV5-4 to TRBJ2-5, with D possibly TRBD2 on 5 matching bases. CDR1 is SGHNT, CDR2 YYREEE, per germline (reference sequence). V lost 4 bases and J lost 2, with 15 bases in between. The CDR3 consists of 15 residues. The CDR3 sequence: CASSPPGERQETQYF. DNA of the CDR3: TGTGCCAGCAGCCCGCCCGGGGAGAGGCAAGAGACCCAGTACTTC.

J is TRBJ2-1 and V is TRBV9, with 9 nucleotides matching TRBD1. Trimming took 1 base from V and 7 from J; bases not matched to a gene: 9. Germline V gene lookup returns CDR1 SGDLS and CDR2 YYNGEE. This CDR3 has 16 amino acids. The CDR3, as DNA: TGTGCCAGCAGCGTATCTCCGGGACAGGGTGGGAATGAGCAGTTCTTC. It is translated as CASSVSPGQGGNEQFF. Based on the CDR3 plus reference TRBV9 and TRBJ2-1, the full variable domain is DSGVTQTPKHLITATGQRVTLRCSPRSGDLSVYWYQQSLDQGLQFLIQYYNGEERAKGNILERFSAQQFPDLHSELNLSSLELGDSALYFCASSVSPGQGGNEQFFGPGTRLTVL.

The chain recombines TRBV2 with TRBJ1-4; 9 nucleotides line up with TRBD1. This CDR3 is 14 amino acids long. Trimming at V came to 7 bases and at J to 8 bases, leaving 8 bases not matched to a gene. Germline V gives CDR1 SNHLY, CDR2 FYNNEI. The CDR3 DNA is TGTGCCAGCACTTCGGACAGGGGAAGGGAAAAACTGTTTTTT. Its protein product is CASTSDRGREKLFF.

This chain links TRBV2 with TRBJ1-6; D perhaps matches TRBD1 (6 bases). The ends were cut back, 3 bases at V and 9 bases at J, with 9 bases in the middle. Germline V gene sequence: CDR1 SNHLY, CDR2 FYNNEI. CDR3 length: 13 residues. CDR3 DNA: TGTGCCAGCAGTGAGGAGACAGGTTCACCCCTCCACTTT. The encoded protein is CASSEETGSPLHF.

V and J are TRBV7-3 and TRBJ1-6; a possible D gene is TRBD1 (5 bases). The CDR3 spans 11 residues. Per the germline V gene, CDR1 is SGHTA and CDR2 is FQGTGA. V dropped 3 bases and J dropped 12 bases, with 6 bases sitting between them. The CDR3 DNA follows: TGTGCCAGCAGCTTGGGGGGACCCCTCCACTTT. It codes for CASSLGGPLHF.

V and J are TRBV15 and TRBJ2-7; TRBD1 agrees at 9 bases. CDR1 LNHNV and CDR2 YYDKDF come from the germline V gene (reference sequence). J lost 0 bases, V lost 0 bases, and 6 bases had no gene match. This CDR3 spans 17 amino acids. The CDR3, as DNA: TGTGCCACCAGCAGAGATCTAAGGACAGGGGCCTCCTACGAGCAGTACTTC. Amino acid sequence: CATSRDLRTGASYEQYF.

This chain uses TRBV5-1 with TRBJ1-4; D is uncertain. V lost 0 bases and J lost 7, with 4 bases in between. The CDR3 is 12 amino acids. Germline loops: CDR1 SGHRS, CDR2 YFSETQ. The CDR3 DNA is TGCGCCAGCAGCTTGGCTTCTGAAAAACTGTTTTTT. Its protein is CASSLASEKLFF.

The chain uses TRBV27 and TRBJ2-2, with TRBD1 matching over 7 bases. J lost 3 bases, V lost 8 bases, and 9 bases had no gene match. There are 15 residues in the CDR3. Germline values: CDR1 MNHEY, CDR2 SMNVEV (reference sequence). This CDR3 is CASRPGQSYTGELFF. The CDR3 DNA is TGTGCCAGCCGACCGGGACAGTCATACACCGGGGAGCTGTTTTTT.

The CDR3 DNA reads as TGTGCCAGCACTGTACAGGGCTTCAAACAGCCCCAGCATTTT. Amino acid sequence: CASTVQGFKQPQHF. The chain has TRBV6-5 and TRBJ1-5; D might be TRBD1 (6 bases). This CDR3 comprises 14 residues. Trimming took 7 bases from V and 7 from J, leaving 17 bases between them. Germline assignment: CDR1 MNHEY and CDR2 SVGAGI.

This clone was observed a single time. V is TRBV4-3 and J is TRBJ1-1; 9 bases agree with TRBD1. The CDR3 loop spans 16 amino acids. Germline CDR1 and CDR2: LGHNA and YSLEER. Unmatched junction bases numbered 9, after V lost 2 bases and J lost 5 bases. The CDR3 region is CASSQLQGARGTEAFF. In DNA form, the CDR3 reads TGCGCCAGCAGCCAATTACAGGGGGCGAGGGGTACTGAAGCTTTCTTT.

DNA for the CDR3: TGTGCCAGCAGTCCCGTTGGGGCGCAGCCCCAGCATTTT. Translation: CASSPVGAQPQHF. The rearrangement uses TRBV27 and TRBJ1-5; possible D gene TRBD1, 5 bases. Germline CDR1 MNHEY, CDR2 SMNVEV (reference sequence). Trimming left V 5 bases short and J 7 bases short, with 12 bases between. This CDR3 spans 13 amino acids.

This clone has just one count. V and J are TRBV6-5 and TRBJ2-1; 9 bases map to TRBD2. Germline V gene data show CDR1 as MNHEY and CDR2 as SVGAGI. This CDR3 is built from 14 residues. The V and J ends lost 6 bases and 7 bases, in that order; junction bases with no gene match: 7. The chain's CDR3 is CASRDLSGGNEQFF. The CDR3 DNA is TGTGCCAGCAGGGACCTTAGCGGGGGAAATGAGCAGTTCTTC.

This chain joins TRBV28 and TRBJ1-6; no firm D call. V dropped 1 base and J dropped 10 bases, with 5 bases sitting between them. Germline V gene lookup returns CDR1 MDHEN and CDR2 SYDVKM. The CDR3 length is 12 residues. CDR3 coding DNA: TGTGCCAGCAGTTTATTTAGCTCACCCCTCCACTTT. Its protein is CASSLFSSPLHF.

The V and J genes are TRBV19 and TRBJ2-4; unclear D gene. There are 12 residues in the CDR3. Germline loops: CDR1 LNHDA, CDR2 SQIVND (reference sequence). V lost 5 bases and J 8 bases, leaving 10 bases between the germline ends. CDR3 residues: CASSVARDIQYF. Here the CDR3 DNA reads TGTGCCAGTAGTGTCGCCCGGGACATTCAGTACTTC.